The 7 T cell receptor beta chains in this list originate from one sample, sequenced in a study of blood T cell repertoires in COVID-19. The table came from immunoSEQ multiplex PCR; TCRdb's copy has only in-frame clones and leaves some out. The sample shows approximately 170,000 clones, approximately 77% of them seen only once. The material sequenced was peripheral blood. These receptors all come from a woman of 80 years or more with active or convalescent COVID-19.

CDR3 in DNA: TGTGCCAGCAGCCCGGGACTAGCGGGAGGGGCAGAGACCCAGTACTTC. It encodes CASSPGLAGGAETQYF. This rearrangement joins TRBV7-3 to TRBJ2-5; 16 positions match TRBD2. This CDR3 spans 16 amino acids. Trimming at V came to 5 bases and at J to 4 bases, leaving 4 bases not matched to a gene. Germline V lookup: CDR1 SGHTA, CDR2 FQGTGA.

About this clone: A junction boundary mismatches the germline segment, possibly from a read error. This sequence joins TRBV7-7 and TRBJ2-1; tentative D call: TRBD1 (5 bases). Germline lookup yields CDR1 SSHAT and CDR2 FNYEAQ (reference sequence). The CDR3 has 13 amino acids. CDR3 region: CASSLGQNNEQFF. CDR3 bases: TGTGCTAGCAGCTTGGGGCAAAACAATGAGCAGTTCTTC.

This clone appeared a single time. This chain joins TRBV5-4 and TRBJ2-4, with D possibly matching TRBD1 (6 bases). From germline, CDR1 is SGHNT and CDR2 YYREEE (reference sequence). V was pared by 4 bases and J by 7 bases, with 18 bases between. This CDR3 has 15 amino acids. Here the CDR3 DNA reads TGTGCCAGCAGCGAAGGGGCAGGCCAGGGGAACATTCAGTACTTC. Its protein product is CASSEGAGQGNIQYF. The whole variable domain, remainder taken from reference TRBV5-4 and TRBJ2-4, is ETGVTQSPTHLIKTRGQQVTLRCSSQSGHNTVSWYQQALGQGPQFIFQYYREEENGRGNFPPRFSGLQFPNYSSELNVNALELDDSALYLCASSEGAGQGNIQYFGAGTRLSVL.

J is TRBJ1-5 and V is TRBV7-8; the match to TRBD1 covers 9 bases. In germline, CDR1 is SGHVS, CDR2 FQNEAQ. The CDR3 totals 17 residues. After removal of 5 bases from V and 2 bases from J, the junction contained 10 bases not matched to a gene. The CDR3 loop is CASSPGQGLGGNQPQHF. CDR3 nucleotide sequence: TGTGCCAGCAGCCCCGGACAGGGGCTTGGGGGCAATCAGCCCCAGCATTTT.

This clone has just one count. The chain links TRBV5-1 to TRBJ2-2, with 7 bases aligning to TRBD1. V lost 1 base and J lost 13; bases outside the gene matches: 10. This CDR3 region has 14 residues. In germline, CDR1 is SGHRS, CDR2 YFSETQ. CDR3 sequence (DNA): TGCGCCAGCAGCTTGTCCGGACAGGTTTTTATGCTGTTTTTT. It translates to CASSLSGQVFMLFF.

This clone was observed a single time. The chain carries TRBV19 and TRBJ2-1; the match to TRBD2 covers 9 bases. V was pared by 5 bases and J by 9 bases, with 11 bases of the junction left unmatched. This CDR3 spans 15 amino acids. Germline V CDR1 and CDR2: LNHDA, SQIVND (reference sequence). CDR3 protein: CASSLLLAGNAEQFF. DNA for the CDR3: TGTGCCAGTAGTTTATTGCTAGCGGGAAACGCTGAGCAGTTCTTC.

CDR3 sequence reads: CAEDRVVTEAFF. The CDR3, as DNA: TGCGCCGAGGACAGGGTTGTGACTGAAGCTTTCTTT. The chain joins TRBV4-1 to TRBJ1-1; 8 nucleotides agree with TRBD1. This CDR3 region has 12 residues. V shed 11 bases and J 5 bases; nucleotides not matched to a gene: 7. The germline V gene encodes CDR1 MGHRA and CDR2 YSYEKL.